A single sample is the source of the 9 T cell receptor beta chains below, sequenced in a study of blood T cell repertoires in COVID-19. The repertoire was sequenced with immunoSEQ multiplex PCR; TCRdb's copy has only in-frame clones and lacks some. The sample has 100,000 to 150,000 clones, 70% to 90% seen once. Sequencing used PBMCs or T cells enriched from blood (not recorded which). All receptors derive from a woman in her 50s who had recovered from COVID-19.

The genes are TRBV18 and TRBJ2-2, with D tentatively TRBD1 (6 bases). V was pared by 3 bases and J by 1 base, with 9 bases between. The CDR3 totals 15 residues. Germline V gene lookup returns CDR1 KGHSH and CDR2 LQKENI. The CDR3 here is CASSPETGNTGELFF. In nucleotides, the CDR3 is TGTGCCAGCTCACCGGAGACAGGGAACACCGGGGAGCTGTTTTTT.

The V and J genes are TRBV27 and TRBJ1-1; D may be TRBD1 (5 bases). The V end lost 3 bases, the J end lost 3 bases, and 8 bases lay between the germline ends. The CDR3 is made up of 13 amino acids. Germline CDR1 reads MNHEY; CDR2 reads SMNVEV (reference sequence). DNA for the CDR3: TGTGCCAGCAGTTTCCTAGGGGACACTGAAGCTTTCTTT. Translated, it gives CASSFLGDTEAFF.

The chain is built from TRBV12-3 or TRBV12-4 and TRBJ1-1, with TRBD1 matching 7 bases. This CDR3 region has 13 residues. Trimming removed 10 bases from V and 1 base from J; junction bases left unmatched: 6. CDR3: CATGGQTNTEAFF. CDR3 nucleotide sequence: TGTGCCACCGGGGGACAGACGAACACTGAAGCTTTCTTT.

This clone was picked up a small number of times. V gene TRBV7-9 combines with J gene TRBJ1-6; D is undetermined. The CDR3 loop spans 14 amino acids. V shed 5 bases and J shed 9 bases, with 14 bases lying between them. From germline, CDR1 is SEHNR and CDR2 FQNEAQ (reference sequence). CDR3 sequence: CASSPGQAGSPLHF. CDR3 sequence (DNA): TGTGCCAGCAGCCCCGGGCAGGCGGGTTCACCCCTCCACTTT.

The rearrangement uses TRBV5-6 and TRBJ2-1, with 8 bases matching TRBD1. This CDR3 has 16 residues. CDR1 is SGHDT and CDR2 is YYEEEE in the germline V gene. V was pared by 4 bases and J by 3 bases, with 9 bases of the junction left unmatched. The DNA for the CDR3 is TGTGCCAGCAGCCGCGATGGACAGGGATTCTACAATGAGCAGTTCTTC. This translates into CASSRDGQGFYNEQFF.

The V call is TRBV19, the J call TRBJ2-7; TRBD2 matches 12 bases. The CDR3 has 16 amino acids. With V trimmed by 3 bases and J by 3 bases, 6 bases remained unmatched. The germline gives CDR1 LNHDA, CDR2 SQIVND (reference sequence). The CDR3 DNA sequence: TGTGCCAGTAGTATGACTAGCGGGGGACTAAACTACGAGCAGTACTTC. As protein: CASSMTSGGLNYEQYF.

The CDR3 nucleotides are TGTGCCACCAGCAGTCTCAGGGGTGGGGAAAAACTGTTTTTT. As protein: CATSSLRGGEKLFF. The V and J genes are TRBV15 and TRBJ1-4, with a weak D call TRBD1 (6 bases). V was pared by 3 bases and J by 8 bases, with 13 bases between. The CDR3 consists of 14 residues. Germline V lookup: CDR1 LNHNV, CDR2 YYDKDF (reference sequence).

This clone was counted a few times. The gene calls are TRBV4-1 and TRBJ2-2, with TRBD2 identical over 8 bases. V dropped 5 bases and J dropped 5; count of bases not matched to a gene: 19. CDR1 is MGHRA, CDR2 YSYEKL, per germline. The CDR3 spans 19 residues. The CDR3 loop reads CASSSGAGEGFGGTGELFF. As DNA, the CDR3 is TGCGCCAGCAGCTCCGGAGCGGGGGAAGGTTTTGGAGGGACCGGGGAGCTGTTTTTT.

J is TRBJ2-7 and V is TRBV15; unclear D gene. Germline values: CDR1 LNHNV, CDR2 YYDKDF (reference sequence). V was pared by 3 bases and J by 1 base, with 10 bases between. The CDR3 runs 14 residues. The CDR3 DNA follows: TGTGCCACCAGCAGTGGTTCTAGTTCCTACGAGCAGTACTTC. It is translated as CATSSGSSSYEQYF.